The 24 T cell receptor beta chains reported below all come from one sample, sequenced in a study of vaccination and CD4 T cells after COVID-19. Researchers used the Oncomine TCR Beta short-read assay to sequence DNA from cultured CD4+ T cells. Each CDR3 protein is one row after TCRdb ran MiXCR on the PCR reads. This table holds around 5,000 distinct CDR3 sequences, around 44% found once. Their antigens are not known. Treatment: roughly nine-day PBMC culture with coronavirus spike peptide pools or control peptides (ViraFEST assay). Material: CD4+ T cells from blood, cultured in vitro, obtained after SARS-CoV-2 vaccination. The receptor set was obtained from a human donor who had recovered from COVID-19.

The gene calls are TRBV27 and TRBJ1-1; D gene unclear. Trimming shortened V by 1 base and J by 2 bases, and 5 bases separated the two germline ends. Per germline, CDR1 MNHEY and CDR2 SMNVEV (reference sequence). There are 13 residues in the CDR3. CDR3 in amino acids: CASSLWINTEAFF. As DNA, the CDR3 is TGTGCCAGCAGTTTATGGATAAACACTGAAGCTTTCTTT.

The genes are TRBV6-1 and TRBJ1-6; D uncertain. The ends were cut back, 6 bases at V and 0 bases at J, with 9 bases in the middle. Germline lookup yields CDR1 MNHNS and CDR2 SASEGT. The CDR3 is made up of 15 amino acids. The CDR3 loop is CASRPGSSYNSPLHF. In DNA, the CDR3 is TGTGCCAGCAGACCGGGGAGCTCCTATAATTCACCCCTCCACTTT.

This clonotype has a handful of counts. This sequence joins TRBV25-1 and TRBJ1-1; D ambiguous. CDR1 is MGHDK, CDR2 SYGVNS, per germline. Trimming cost V 3 bases and J 1 base, with 6 bases left between them. This CDR3 is built from 13 residues. The CDR3 spells CASSELGNTEAFF. The CDR3 DNA reads as TGTGCCAGCAGTGAGTTAGGGAACACTGAAGCTTTCTTT.

The rearrangement joins TRBV2 to TRBJ2-7; D uncertain. The CDR3 length is 13 residues. Deletions cut 6 bases from V and 2 bases from J, with 11 bases between. Germline CDR1 SNHLY, CDR2 FYNNEI. CDR3 coding DNA: TGTGCCAGCAGGGTGTACAGACCCTACGAGCAGTACTTC. Protein: CASRVYRPYEQYF.

The gene calls are TRBV28 and TRBJ1-5; D not resolved. V lost 2 bases to trimming and J lost 3 bases, with 11 bases between them. This CDR3 spans 15 amino acids. Germline assignment: CDR1 MDHEN and CDR2 SYDVKM. CDR3 residues: CASSLGKGVNQPQHF. CDR3 in DNA: TGTGCCAGCAGTTTAGGGAAGGGCGTCAATCAGCCCCAGCATTTT.

The chain couples TRBV6-2 or TRBV6-3 to TRBJ1-1; D remains ambiguous. CDR3 length equals 14 residues. The germline V gene has CDR1 MNHEY and CDR2 SVGEGT. Trimming removed 7 bases from V and 3 bases from J, with 15 bases in between. CDR3 nucleotide sequence: TGTGCCAGCATCTCGACGAGTCGGGACACTGAAGCTTTCTTT. Its translation: CASISTSRDTEAFF.

This chain uses TRBV15 with TRBJ2-3; 15 bases line up with TRBD2. With 5 bases clipped from V and 4 bases from J, the junction kept 13 bases outside the gene matches. The CDR3 length is 19 residues. Germline CDR1 and CDR2: LNHNV and YYDKDF (reference sequence). The CDR3 nucleotides are TGTGCCACCAGCTTTGGACTAGCGGGAGGGCCAGCCTGGTCAGATACGCAGTATTTT. Amino acid sequence: CATSFGLAGGPAWSDTQYF. Using reference TRBV15 and TRBJ2-3 for the parts outside the CDR3, the full variable domain is DAMVIQNPRYQVTQFGKPVTLSCSQTLNHNVMYWYQQKSSQAPKLLFHYYDKDFNNEADTPDNFQSRRPNTSFCFLDIRSPGLGDTAMYLCATSFGLAGGPAWSDTQYFGPGTRLTVL.

This clonotype was counted only a few times. This chain links TRBV12-3 or TRBV12-4 with TRBJ2-1; D is perhaps TRBD1 (7 bases). Trimming shortened V by 9 bases and J by 10 bases, and 16 bases separated the two germline ends. CDR3 length: 12 amino acids. CDR3 protein: CASRGTVGEQFF. The CDR3 DNA follows: TGTGCCAGTCGGGGGACAGTTGGCGAGCAGTTCTTC.

This clonotype was picked up one time. CDR3 sequence: CSYLEDGETQYF. CDR3 sequence (DNA): TGCAGCTATCTTGAGGACGGAGAGACCCAGTACTTC. This chain uses TRBV29-1 with TRBJ2-5; the D is unclear. V lost 8 bases to trimming and J lost 4 bases, with 14 bases between them. Germline V gene lookup returns CDR1 SQVTM and CDR2 ANQGSEA. This CDR3 is 12 amino acids long.

The chain couples TRBV2 to TRBJ2-7; D is possibly TRBD1 (6 bases). This CDR3 is built from 14 residues. Trimming removed 7 bases at V and 0 bases at J, with 13 bases between. The germline V gene encodes CDR1 SNHLY and CDR2 FYNNEI. The CDR3: CASMRQGSSYEQYF. The CDR3 region has the DNA TGTGCCAGCATGCGGCAGGGGTCCTCCTACGAGCAGTACTTC.

The chain combines TRBV20-1 with TRBJ2-1; 9 bases line up with TRBD2. CDR3 length: 13 amino acids. V shed 5 bases, J shed 10 bases, and the junction held 9 bases outside the gene matches. CDR1 and CDR2 from the germline V gene are DFQATT and SNEGSKA (reference sequence). The CDR3 region has the DNA TGCAGTGCTTCCCCCGGGACTAGCCAGGAGCAGTTCTTC. Its translation is CSASPGTSQEQFF.

This rearrangement joins TRBV7-8 to TRBJ2-5; TRBD1 agrees at 8 bases. This CDR3 has 14 amino acids. Per the germline V gene, CDR1 is SGHVS and CDR2 is FQNEAQ. V was pared by 6 bases and J by 2 bases, with 5 bases of the junction left unmatched. The CDR3 is CASSPGTGQETQYF. CDR3 DNA: TGTGCCAGCAGTCCGGGGACAGGTCAAGAGACCCAGTACTTC.

The rearrangement joins TRBV27 to TRBJ1-2; D gene unclear. This CDR3 region has 13 residues. V shed 5 bases and J shed 4 bases, with 11 bases lying between them. Germline CDR1 is MNHEY and CDR2 is SMNVEV (reference sequence). The CDR3 sequence is CASSRRDLYGYTF. The CDR3 DNA sequence: TGTGCCAGCAGTCGACGGGATCTCTATGGCTACACCTTC.

CDR3 protein: CASSIGGGGTEAFF. Here the CDR3 DNA reads TGTGCCAGTAGTATCGGAGGGGGTGGCACTGAAGCTTTCTTT. The V and J genes are TRBV19 and TRBJ1-1, with a tentative D call TRBD1 (6 bases). The CDR3 consists of 14 residues. The V end lost 3 bases, the J end lost 4 bases, and 12 bases lay between the germline ends. In germline, CDR1 is LNHDA, CDR2 SQIVND (reference sequence).

The V call is TRBV10-1, the J call TRBJ2-7; D is undetermined. CDR3 length: 14 residues. Germline-derived CDR1 and CDR2 are WNHNN and SYGVQD (reference sequence). The germline V and J ends were trimmed by 0 bases and 3 bases, with 9 bases remaining between them. CDR3 amino acids: CASSESVGNYEQYF. CDR3 bases: TGCGCCAGCAGTGAGTCGGTGGGGAACTACGAGCAGTACTTC.

This chain joins TRBV23-1 and TRBJ1-6, with TRBD1 as a possible D gene (5 bases). TRBV23-1 belongs to the ORF category, with a function that is uncertain. The V end lost 3 bases, the J end lost 4 bases, and 13 bases lay between the germline ends. This CDR3 has 16 amino acids. CDR3 in amino acids: CASSQKPGRYNSPLHF. DNA for the CDR3: TGCGCCAGCAGTCAGAAACCGGGACGTTATAATTCACCCCTCCACTTT.

This chain links TRBV6-4 with TRBJ1-2; D is unresolved. The CDR3 is 12 residues long. V lost 2 bases to trimming and J lost 7 bases, with 8 bases between them. Germline values: CDR1 MRHNA, CDR2 SNTAGT. CDR3 residues: CASSDEVGGYTF. The CDR3 coding sequence is TGTGCCAGCAGTGACGAGGTTGGTGGCTACACCTTC.

This chain links TRBV10-3 with TRBJ1-2, with 7 bases that match TRBD1. From germline, CDR1 is ENHRY and CDR2 SYGVKD. This CDR3 is built from 13 residues. Trimming at V came to 4 bases and at J to 6 bases, leaving 5 bases not matched to a gene. The CDR3 here is CAISGGGVDGYTF. The CDR3 DNA is TGTGCCATCAGTGGAGGGGGCGTCGATGGCTACACCTTC.

This clonotype has a handful of counts. The V call is TRBV2, the J call TRBJ1-5; D gene unclear. Deletions cut 6 bases from V and 4 bases from J, with 16 bases between. In germline, CDR1 is SNHLY, CDR2 FYNNEI. The CDR3 contains 15 residues. CDR3 loop: CASRVQAQTNQPQHF. In DNA, the CDR3 is TGTGCCAGCAGAGTGCAGGCCCAAACTAATCAGCCCCAGCATTTT.

J is TRBJ2-5 and V is TRBV11-3, with 8 bases matching TRBD2. CDR1 and CDR2 from the germline V gene are SGHNT and YENEEA. The length of the CDR3 is 14 residues. V lost 4 bases and J lost 4; bases outside the gene matches: 5. The CDR3 nucleotides read TGTGCCAGCAGCTCTCGGGAGGGTGGAGAGACCCAGTACTTC. This codes for CASSSREGGETQYF. Full variable domain (rest looked up from reference TRBV11-3 and TRBJ2-5): EAGVVQSPRYKIIEKKQPVAFWCNPISGHNTLYWYLQNLGQGPELLIRYENEEAVDDSQLPKDRFSAERLKGVDSTLKIQPAELGDSAVYLCASSSREGGETQYFGPGTRLLVL.

This sequence joins TRBV29-1 and TRBJ1-1; the D gene is possibly TRBD1 (5 bases). The germline V gene has CDR1 SQVTM and CDR2 ANQGSEA. This CDR3 has 12 residues. V lost 6 bases and J 1 base, leaving 9 bases between the germline ends. The CDR3 loop is CSVRGRNTEAFF. CDR3 coding DNA: TGCAGCGTGCGGGGGAGGAACACTGAAGCTTTCTTT.

V gene TRBV27 combines with J gene TRBJ2-7; either TRBD1 or TRBD2 may fit D (5 bases each). The CDR3 spans 13 residues. Trimming took 8 bases from V and 6 from J, leaving 17 bases between them. Germline values: CDR1 MNHEY, CDR2 SMNVEV (reference sequence). The CDR3 region is CASRLLSGSEQYF. For the CDR3, the DNA is TGTGCCAGCCGCCTTCTTTCAGGGAGCGAGCAGTACTTC.

The chain recombines TRBV20-1 with TRBJ2-3; D is unresolved. V shed 0 bases and J shed 2 bases, with 6 bases lying between them. The CDR3 contains 13 residues. The germline CDR1 and CDR2 sequences are DFQATT and SNEGSKA (reference sequence). The CDR3 region has the DNA TGCAGTGCTAGAGAAAGGGCCACAGATACGCAGTATTTT. Protein product: CSARERATDTQYF.

This chain joins TRBV7-8 and TRBJ2-4; 8 nucleotides line up with TRBD2. The CDR3 length is 17 residues. Per germline, CDR1 SGHVS and CDR2 FQNEAQ. Losses at the gene ends were 0 bases for V and 1 base for J; bases not matched to a gene: 5. As DNA, the CDR3 is TGTGCCAGCAGCTTAGCTAGCGGGGTCGTTGCCAAAAACATTCAGTACTTC. Its protein product is CASSLASGVVAKNIQYF.